This T cell receptor (beta chain) was captured by sequencing in a study of beta chain features in type 1 diabetes. With V trimmed by 6 bases and J by 5 bases, 9 bases remained unmatched. Germline-derived CDR1 and CDR2 are SGHVS and FQNEAQ. CDR3 length equals 14 residues. Averaging around 110 mL, one heparinised blood draw was given by each donor. Reverse transcription of all isolated RNA meant that expressed TCRB transcripts were sequenced. Produced via immunoSEQ multiplex PCR; TCRdb's table is partial and in-frame only. The data contain 500,000 to 700,000 clones, 15% to 18% of them seen just once; the ten biggest clones take up 0.093%.

The clonotype originates from a man aged 18 to 30 in good health. The V call is TRBV7-8, the J call TRBJ2-5; 7 positions match TRBD1. Sequenced material: naive CD4+ T cells from blood. CDR3 loop: CASRKDRVYETQYF. The DNA of the CDR3 is TGTGCCAGCAGGAAAGACAGGGTGTACGAGACCCAGTACTTC.